This T cell receptor beta chain was observed in a study of T cells in localized non-small cell lung cancer (dated by TCRdb to 2018 to 2021). About the full investigation: The study analyzed T cell repertoires of 200 to 250 early-stage NSCLC patients, comparing tumors and uninvolved tumor-adjacent lungs. A mean age of 66.3 years was recorded for the NSCLC patients, of whom 129 were male and some 99 were female. The cohort comprised roughly 230 treatment-naïve NSCLC patients with resected, localized lung tumors.

The investigation overall reported the following: Longer overall survival was associated with higher T cell density in blood, whereas shorter survival was associated with higher clonality in adjacent lung. Because the study design was exploratory, TCR variables were selected using unadjusted p-values without false-discovery rate correction. Uninvolved tumor-adjacent lung showed the highest T cell clonality, higher than tumor, which suggests more focused antigenic responses in the adjacent lung. Multi-region tumor sequencing was not performed, so intratumor heterogeneity could not be excluded. A median of 57 of the top 100 tumor clones turned up in the paired uninvolved adjacent lung, and 25 to 35 of those clones also ranked among the top 100 of that same adjacent lung.

TCR beta CDR3 regions were sequenced from DNA using the immunoSEQ Assay. On the study's bioinformatics: T cell density was computed as TCR beta template counts normalized to usable DNA estimated by amplifying housekeeping genes. Richness was estimated with the preseqR package, extrapolating to 400,000 templates for PBMC samples and 120,000 templates for tissue samples. Clonality was defined as one minus Pielou's evenness. To identify tissue-enriched TCRs, differential abundance testing was run on productive amino-acid clonotypes with a minimum total count of 5 and an alpha of 0.1. The Jaccard Index and the Morisita Overlap Index were used to measure how much the repertoires overlapped between compartments. GLIPH clustered TCR beta CDR3s with public tetramer-defined viral CDR3s; viral motifs required at least three viral sequences plus V-gene enrichment. TCRdb stores this immuneACCESS table with in-frame sequences only. Part of the clones is absent; in the studies checked, under half of the shortfall reflects unresolved V genes, and no reason is known for the rest. V, J and clone size are those of that table, while D and trimming were read from the DNA. The table for this sample lists 40,000 to 65,000 clones; over 80% of them were counted only once. The ten largest account for about 15% of the sample.

According to the germline V gene, CDR1 reads SGDLS and CDR2 reads YYNGEE. From cysteine to phenylalanine, the CDR3 is 17 amino acids long. Just the 51-base CDR3 DNA is kept, in frame starting at base 1. Trimming takes 0 bases from V and 10 bases from J, and the germline ends sit 20 bases apart. As concerns this clone: There is no known antigen for this receptor. Base qualities are missing; no much larger clone stands one base away.

At diagnosis, tumor, uninvolved tumor-adjacent lung and peripheral blood were collected and then preserved as a mix of FFPE and fresh-frozen material. For TCR repertoire profiling, blood samples were analyzed as peripheral blood mononuclear cells. The TCR sequence derives from a man aged 35-69 years with stage III lung adenocarcinoma. The chain joins TRBV9 to TRBJ1-6; D gene: possibly TRBD1, on 6 matching bases. The input for sequencing was peripheral blood mononuclear cells, taken before any cancer treatment. The CDR3 sequence is CASSVDGRGLGWSPLHF. DNA sequence: TGTGCCAGCAGCGTAGATGGCAGGGGTTTAGGTTGGTCACCCCTCCACTTT.